What follows are 29 T cell receptor beta chains derived from one specimen sequenced in a study of blood T cell repertoires in COVID-19. Using immunoSEQ multiplex PCR, the repertoire was profiled, and TCRdb retains in-frame clones only, with some absent. The sample contains about 28,000 clones, roughly 80% of which appear only once. The material sequenced was peripheral blood. These receptors were collected from a woman in her sixties or seventies with acute or convalescent COVID-19.

V usage is TRBV7-3 and J usage is TRBJ1-1; D may be TRBD1 (5 bases). The CDR3 consists of 15 residues. The germline gives CDR1 SGHTA, CDR2 FQGTGA. V was pared by 5 bases and J by 0 bases, with 13 bases between. CDR3 amino acids: CASSAAAGLNTEAFF. The CDR3 DNA is TGTGCCAGCAGCGCCGCCGCAGGGCTGAACACTGAAGCTTTCTTT.

The chain carries TRBV6-5 and TRBJ2-5; D possibly corresponds to TRBD2 (6 bases). Germline lookup yields CDR1 MNHEY and CDR2 SVGAGI. Deletions cut 4 bases from V and 3 bases from J, with 12 bases between. The CDR3 has 14 amino acids. The CDR3, as DNA: TGTGCCAGCAGTTCACTAGCAATCGAAGAGACCCAGTACTTC. This gives the protein CASSSLAIEETQYF.

This clone came up a few times. The gene calls are TRBV10-3 and TRBJ2-3; D might be TRBD2 (6 bases). This CDR3 contains 15 residues. The germline V gene encodes CDR1 ENHRY and CDR2 SYGVKD. V lost 0 bases to trimming and J lost 6 bases, with 13 bases between them. The CDR3 reads CAISESAGSGDTQYF. In DNA, the CDR3 is TGTGCCATCAGTGAGTCGGCGGGGAGCGGCGATACGCAGTATTTT.

The V and J genes are TRBV6-5 and TRBJ2-1, with 7 bases lining up with TRBD1. V dropped 6 bases and J dropped 4; count of bases not matched to a gene: 6. This CDR3 spans 14 amino acids. Germline assignment: CDR1 MNHEY and CDR2 SVGAGI. The CDR3 sequence is CASSAGTDYNEQFF. CDR3 DNA sequence: TGTGCCAGCAGCGCCGGGACAGATTACAATGAGCAGTTCTTC.

This rearrangement joins TRBV30 to TRBJ2-1; D uncertain. CDR1 and CDR2 (germline): GTSNPN, SVGIG (reference sequence). CDR3 length equals 12 residues. V lost 2 bases, J lost 9 bases, and 11 bases lay in between. The CDR3 is CAWSYQRSEQFF. CDR3 sequence (DNA): TGTGCCTGGAGTTATCAGAGGAGTGAGCAGTTCTTC.

The J gene is TRBJ2-3, the V gene TRBV6-6; 9 bases match TRBD2. V lost 8 bases to trimming and J lost 1 base; unmatched junction nucleotides: 4. From germline, CDR1 is MNHNY and CDR2 SVGAGI (reference sequence). This CDR3 spans 14 amino acids. The CDR3 DNA sequence: TGTGCCAGCTGGCGGGGGGGCGGCACAGATACGCAGTATTTT. This gives the protein CASWRGGGTDTQYF.

The count of this clone is one. The chain recombines TRBV24-1 with TRBJ2-6, with D unclear. The V end lost 3 bases, the J end lost 1 base, and 9 bases lay between the germline ends. CDR3 length: 16 residues. Germline V gene lookup returns CDR1 KGHDR and CDR2 SFDVKD. The CDR3 DNA follows: TGTGCCACCAGTGATCCGTCCTCTTCTGGGGCCAACGTCCTGACTTTC. Translation: CATSDPSSSGANVLTF.

The chain employs TRBV6-2 or TRBV6-3 and TRBJ2-5; possible D gene TRBD1, 6 bases. Germline-derived CDR1 and CDR2 are MNHEY and SVGEGT. V was shortened by 6 bases and J by 1 base, with 12 bases between the two germline ends. CDR3 length: 14 amino acids. The CDR3 DNA follows: TGTGCCAGCAGCAGACAGGAGCTCCAAGAGACCCAGTACTTC. Translating it yields CASSRQELQETQYF.

The genes are TRBV2 and TRBJ2-3; 8 bases align to TRBD2. The CDR3 is made up of 12 amino acids. The ends lost 10 bases at V and 3 bases at J; junction bases unmatched: 3. Germline V gene sequence: CDR1 SNHLY, CDR2 FYNNEI. CDR3 sequence: CATGTRTDTQYF. As DNA, the CDR3 is TGTGCCACTGGGACTAGGACAGATACGCAGTATTTT.

J is TRBJ1-4 and V is TRBV6-5; possibly TRBD1 for D (5 bases). CDR3 length: 14 residues. V lost 5 bases and J lost 0, with 7 bases in between. In germline, CDR1 is MNHEY, CDR2 SVGAGI. The CDR3 DNA reads TGTGCCAGCAGTCGACAGCCAACTAATGAAAAACTGTTTTTT. Its protein is CASSRQPTNEKLFF.

V is TRBV21-1 and J is TRBJ1-4; TRBD1 is the table's D call, not checked against the DNA. TRBV21-1 is labeled a pseudogene. The CDR3 has 18 residues. CDR3 DNA sequence: TGTGCCAGCAGCAAGGCCCGATCGACAGGGGAGCTAGATGAAAAACTGTTTTTT. Translated, it gives CASSKARSTGELDEKLFF.

The rearrangement uses TRBV7-6 and TRBJ2-2, with unresolved D. Trimming stripped 3 bases from V and 3 bases from J, with 14 bases between. The germline CDR1 and CDR2 sequences are SGHVS and FNYEAQ. The CDR3 covers 16 residues. The CDR3 reads CASSLRGAFDTGELFF. The CDR3 region has the DNA TGTGCCAGCAGCTTGAGAGGCGCCTTCGACACCGGGGAGCTGTTTTTT.

This chain uses TRBV28 with TRBJ2-3; TRBD1 matches at 7 bases. J gave up 2 bases and V 10 bases, and 6 bases lay outside the gene matches. Germline V CDR1 and CDR2: MDHEN, SYDVKM. The CDR3 runs to 13 residues. The CDR3 nucleotides are TGTGCCACTCGGACAGGCCACACAGATACGCAGTATTTT. It is translated as CATRTGHTDTQYF.

This clone was counted only a few times. V gene TRBV30 combines with J gene TRBJ1-1; D is undetermined. The CDR3 has 13 residues. V lost 4 bases to trimming and J lost 1 base, with 10 bases between them. Germline V lookup: CDR1 GTSNPN, CDR2 SVGIG (reference sequence). The CDR3 sequence: CAWTTIANTEAFF. The CDR3 region has the DNA TGTGCCTGGACCACTATAGCGAACACTGAAGCTTTCTTT. Full variable domain (outside the CDR3, taken from reference TRBV30 and TRBJ1-1): SQTIHQWPATLVQPVGSPLSLECTVEGTSNPNLYWYRQAAGRGLQLLFYSVGIGQISSEVPQNLSASRPQDRQFILSSKKLLLSDSGFYLCAWTTIANTEAFFGQGTRLTVV.

This clone was detected only a few times. The genes are TRBV6-5 and TRBJ2-7; 10 nucleotides line up with TRBD2. Germline V gene sequence: CDR1 MNHEY, CDR2 SVGAGI. V dropped 5 bases and J dropped 4; count of bases not matched to a gene: 5. This CDR3 comprises 14 residues. CDR3 sequence reads: CASSQLAGIYEQYF. For the CDR3, the DNA is TGTGCCAGCAGTCAACTAGCGGGGATTTACGAGCAGTACTTC.

The chain carries TRBV20-1 and TRBJ2-2, with D possibly TRBD1 on 6 matching bases. V shed 4 bases and J shed 9 bases, with 9 bases lying between them. There are 11 residues in the CDR3. Germline loops: CDR1 DFQATT, CDR2 SNEGSKA (reference sequence). This CDR3 reads CSANRDRELFF. As DNA, the CDR3 is TGCAGTGCTAACAGGGACAGGGAGCTGTTTTTT.

This clone has just a few counts. The genes are TRBV2 and TRBJ1-1; weak D call: TRBD1 (5 bases). Germline assignment: CDR1 SNHLY and CDR2 FYNNEI. V was cut by 10 bases and J by 1 base, with 10 bases left in between. The CDR3 length is 12 residues. The CDR3 is CAIRRANTEAFF. CDR3 nucleotide sequence: TGTGCCATCCGCAGGGCGAACACTGAAGCTTTCTTT.

The chain couples TRBV5-1 to TRBJ2-3, with D perhaps TRBD2 (7 bases). From germline, CDR1 is SGHRS and CDR2 YFSETQ. V lost 6 bases and J lost 5, with 16 bases in between. The CDR3 totals 14 residues. The CDR3 loop reads CASTNGGRRDTQYF. For the CDR3, the DNA is TGCGCCAGCACGAACGGGGGGCGGAGAGATACGCAGTATTTT.

The chain is built from TRBV29-1 and TRBJ2-5; D possibly corresponds to TRBD2 (5 bases). CDR3 length: 12 residues. V was cut by 7 bases and J by 4 bases, with 13 bases left in between. Germline values: CDR1 SQVTM, CDR2 ANQGSEA. CDR3 sequence: CSGGSVGETQYF. DNA for the CDR3: TGCAGCGGCGGGTCCGTAGGAGAGACCCAGTACTTC.

The CDR3 here is CASTEQGSSPLHF. CDR3 DNA: TGTGCCAGCACCGAACAGGGCAGTTCACCCCTCCACTTT. The chain links TRBV2 to TRBJ1-6; D might be TRBD1 (6 bases). The V gene lost 7 bases and the J gene lost 9 bases, with 13 bases spanning the gap. The CDR3 is 13 residues long. Germline CDR1 reads SNHLY; CDR2 reads FYNNEI.

A single count supports this clone. J is TRBJ2-2 and V is TRBV5-1; the match to TRBD2 covers 13 bases. Per germline, CDR1 SGHRS and CDR2 YFSETQ. The CDR3 loop spans 17 amino acids. Unmatched junction bases numbered 5, after V lost 3 bases and J lost 3 bases. The CDR3 region has the DNA TGCGCCAGCAGCTCCGGGACTAGCGGGGACTACACCGGGGAGCTGTTTTTT. Translated: CASSSGTSGDYTGELFF.

This clone has only a few counts. This chain links TRBV5-6 with TRBJ1-2; D remains ambiguous. The CDR3 runs 13 residues. Germline lookup yields CDR1 SGHDT and CDR2 YYEEEE. V was cut by 0 bases and J by 7 bases, with 10 bases left in between. CDR3 loop: CASSLAQALGYTF. CDR3 DNA sequence: TGTGCCAGCAGCTTGGCTCAGGCACTTGGCTACACCTTC.

This chain joins TRBV2 and TRBJ1-5; TRBD1 matches at 9 bases. Germline CDR1 is SNHLY and CDR2 is FYNNEI. This CDR3 contains 16 residues. With V trimmed by 4 bases and J by 7 bases, 11 bases remained unmatched. The CDR3 spells CASSVKPGQGFQPQHF. CDR3 coding DNA: TGTGCCAGCAGTGTTAAGCCGGGACAGGGTTTCCAGCCCCAGCATTTT.

The chain is built from TRBV3-1 (or the pseudogene TRBV3-2) and TRBJ2-5; 7 bases line up with TRBD2. This CDR3 has 12 residues. Germline CDR1 and CDR2: LGHDT and YNNKEL (reference sequence). After removal of 4 bases from V and 5 bases from J, the junction contained 1 base not matched to a gene. The CDR3 here is CASSRGGETQYF. CDR3 in DNA: TGTGCCAGCAGCCGGGGGGGGGAGACCCAGTACTTC.

This chain links TRBV6-1 with TRBJ2-2, with D possibly TRBD2 on 5 matching bases. This CDR3 has 16 residues. The germline V gene encodes CDR1 MNHNS and CDR2 SASEGT. The V gene lost 7 bases and the J gene lost 1 base, with 16 bases spanning the gap. The CDR3 loop is CASTDHTGLNTGELFF. CDR3 DNA: TGTGCCAGCACTGACCATACGGGATTGAACACCGGGGAGCTGTTTTTT.

In this sample, this clone turned up once. This chain joins TRBV2 and TRBJ1-5; TRBD1 is a possible D gene (5 bases). Per germline, CDR1 SNHLY and CDR2 FYNNEI. The CDR3 has 17 residues. V was clipped by 6 bases and J by 0 bases, with 18 bases between them. The DNA of the CDR3 is TGTGCCAGCAGCGCCAGGGCAATGGAGTATAGCAATCAGCCCCAGCATTTT. Translating gives CASSARAMEYSNQPQHF.

The chain joins TRBV11-3 to TRBJ2-1, with a tentative D call TRBD2 (7 bases). Germline CDR1 is SGHNT and CDR2 is YENEEA. The V gene lost 8 bases and the J gene lost 7 bases, with 21 bases spanning the gap. CDR3 length: 15 amino acids. CDR3 nucleotides: TGTGCCAGCCAGCGTAACTCCGGGGGGCAAAATGAGCAGTTCTTC. Translated: CASQRNSGGQNEQFF.

This rearrangement joins TRBV25-1 to TRBJ2-7; D is possibly TRBD1 (5 bases). The CDR3 spans 13 residues. V was shortened by 2 bases and J by 3 bases, with 8 bases between the two germline ends. The germline V gene encodes CDR1 MGHDK and CDR2 SYGVNS. CDR3 in amino acids: CASSERQGYEQYF. DNA of the CDR3: TGTGCCAGCAGTGAAAGGCAGGGCTACGAGCAGTACTTC.

V usage is TRBV29-1 and J usage is TRBJ2-3; D gene unclear. Germline V gene lookup returns CDR1 SQVTM and CDR2 ANQGSEA. Trimming took off 2 bases at V and 2 bases at J, with 8 bases between the two ends. The CDR3 runs to 13 residues. CDR3 coding DNA: TGCAGCGTTGAACCAGACAACACAGATACGCAGTATTTT. Amino acids: CSVEPDNTDTQYF.